Sequencing of this TCR beta chain was carried out in a study of T cell changes during pregnancy in multiple sclerosis. Using immunoSEQ multiplex PCR, the repertoire was profiled, and TCRdb retains in-frame clones only, with some absent. The sample has fewer than 55,000 clones; 80% to 95% are singletons. From germline, CDR1 is SGDLS and CDR2 YYNGEE. Trimming removed 4 bases at V and 1 base at J, with 15 bases between. The CDR3 spans 15 residues. This clone is a singleton in its sample. The gene calls are TRBV9 and TRBJ2-7, with D possibly matching TRBD1 (6 bases). The material sequenced was peripheral blood, taken after pregnancy. The clonotype comes from a female donor with multiple sclerosis, enrolled in a pregnancy study. The DNA of the CDR3 is TGTGCCAGCAGCACGAGTCAGGGGTTTTCCTACGAGCAGTACTTC. It encodes CASSTSQGFSYEQYF.